This TCR beta chain originates from a study of shared clonotypes between healthy human individuals. Across the study: CD8 memory received one plate per donor, CD8 naive two, CD4 memory three and CD4 naive three. Notes on the study in general: Naive CD4 clonotypes overlapped across a few donors at approximately 5.5%.

Data came from immunoSEQ multiplex PCR; TCRdb stores just in-frame clones and leaves some out. The sample lists over 1.5 million clones, nearly 99% occurring once. As to this clone: Antigen: not known.

The TCR comes from a man younger than 45 in good health. The sequencing input was naive CD4+ T cells sorted from blood. This sample's subset: CD45RA+ positively selected.

Here the CDR3 reads CASSYVAGGIDEQYF. CDR3 nucleotide sequence: TGTGCCAGCAGCTATGTAGCGGGAGGGATCGACGAGCAGTACTTC. V is TRBV5-5 and J is TRBJ2-7; TRBD2 aligns across 11 bases. From germline, CDR1 is SGHKS and CDR2 YYEKEE (reference sequence). V gave up 3 bases and J gave up 5 bases; unmatched junction bases: 7. The CDR3 has 15 residues.